The T cell receptor (beta chain) under discussion was sequenced for a study of blood T cell repertoires in COVID-19. As for the study in general: Researchers got acute and convalescent COVID-19 samples from the United States, Italy and Spain.

Produced via immunoSEQ multiplex PCR; TCRdb's table is partial and in-frame only. Of under 250,000 clones detected, 81% appear once; the ten largest clones hold 8.9%. The sequence was obtained from a woman aged 50 to 60 with acute COVID-19. The source material was PBMCs or T cells enriched from blood (not recorded which).

Here the CDR3 reads CASSSQGGVNTEAFF. The CDR3 DNA is TGTGCCAGCAGCTCACAGGGGGGTGTGAACACTGAAGCTTTCTTT. The chain carries TRBV7-9 and TRBJ1-1; 8 positions agree with TRBD1. Germline CDR1 and CDR2: SEHNR and FQNEAQ (reference sequence). The ends lost 4 bases at V and 0 bases at J; junction bases unmatched: 4. The CDR3 is 15 amino acids.